This T cell receptor beta chain appears in the sequencing data of a study of blood T cell repertoires in COVID-19. Only in-frame clones appear in the TCRdb table, and some are missing; sequencing was by immunoSEQ multiplex PCR. The data contain roughly 240,000 clones, 65% to 90% of them singletons. The germline V gene encodes CDR1 MNHEY and CDR2 SVGEGT. The CDR3 extends over 17 amino acids. With 7 bases clipped from V and 3 bases from J, the junction kept 17 bases outside the gene matches. The rearrangement uses TRBV6-2 or TRBV6-3 and TRBJ1-1, with TRBD1 identical over 7 bases. The sequence was collected from a man between 50 and 59 years old with COVID-19, enrolled during active disease. The sequenced material came from peripheral blood. CDR3 region: CASTPWTGIAVDTEAFF. CDR3 coding DNA: TGTGCCAGCACCCCCTGGACAGGAATAGCGGTTGACACTGAAGCTTTCTTT.